The 19 T cell receptor beta chains listed next were all sequenced from one sample in a study of early T cells in non-severe SARS-CoV-2 infection. TCRdb independently ran MiXCR on the 5' RACE reads; one entry per CDR3 protein. Counted here are about 41,000 distinct CDR3 sequences, about 11% occurring once; the ten biggest clones make up 8% to 10%. Sequenced sample: whole blood. All receptors come from an adult who was a healthcare worker with PCR-confirmed SARS-CoV-2 infection or an uninfected control (not recorded which).

This clonotype showed up just a few times. The chain links TRBV29-1 to TRBJ1-1; 8 nucleotides match TRBD1. There are 16 residues in the CDR3. CDR1 and CDR2 (germline): SQVTM, ANQGSEA. The trim removed 1 base at V and 5 bases at J, leaving 12 bases unmatched. The CDR3 region has the DNA TGCAGCGTTGAAGGCGGGACAGGAGTTTCGGGTACTGAAGCTTTCTTT. Translating it yields CSVEGGTGVSGTEAFF.

This clonotype occurred many times. This sequence joins TRBV7-2 and TRBJ1-5, with 10 bases that match TRBD1. V shed 5 bases and J 2 bases; nucleotides not matched to a gene: 12. Germline V gene data show CDR1 as SGHTA and CDR2 as FQGNSA. The CDR3 has 18 amino acids. CDR3 sequence: CASSTRQGARGGNQPQHF. As DNA, the CDR3 is TGTGCCAGCAGCACCAGACAGGGGGCGCGAGGAGGCAATCAGCCCCAGCATTTT.

This clonotype came up many times. The chain employs TRBV30 and TRBJ2-7; 11 nucleotides line up with TRBD1. This CDR3 spans 15 amino acids. V was pared by 3 bases and J by 3 bases, with 7 bases of the junction left unmatched. The germline gives CDR1 GTSNPN, CDR2 SVGIG (reference sequence). The CDR3 reads CAWSRSDRGLYEQYF. The CDR3 DNA reads TGTGCCTGGAGCCGGTCGGACAGGGGGCTCTACGAGCAGTACTTC. The complete variable domain, with remaining parts taken from reference TRBV30 and TRBJ2-7, reads SQTIHQWPATLVQPVGSPLSLECTVEGTSNPNLYWYRQAAGRGLQLLFYSVGIGQISSEVPQNLSASRPQDRQFILSSKKLLLSDSGFYLCAWSRSDRGLYEQYFGPGTRLTVT.

This clonotype is medium-sized. This chain connects TRBV6-5 to TRBJ1-1, with unresolved D. The CDR3 is 12 residues long. V lost 6 bases and J 6 bases, leaving 11 bases between the germline ends. Germline V gives CDR1 MNHEY, CDR2 SVGAGI. The CDR3, as DNA: TGTGCCAGCAGAAGCGCGGTGGCTGAAGCTTTCTTT. Protein: CASRSAVAEAFF.

This clonotype was counted only a few times. This chain joins TRBV4-2 and TRBJ1-2; D remains ambiguous. The CDR3 runs to 15 residues. Trimming pared 4 bases from V and 0 bases from J, leaving 12 bases between. Germline CDR1 is LGHNA and CDR2 is YNFKEQ. CDR3 nucleotide sequence: TGTGCCAGCAGCCCCGGACCGAAAGCTAACTATGGCTACACCTTC. Translated: CASSPGPKANYGYTF.

A few counts support this clonotype. This chain connects TRBV7-8 to TRBJ2-1; 7 bases are a match to TRBD1. With V trimmed by 3 bases and J by 8 bases, 4 bases remained unmatched. Germline V CDR1 and CDR2: SGHVS, FQNEAQ. This CDR3 has 13 amino acids. The CDR3 is CASSLTTGYEQFF. CDR3 nucleotides: TGTGCCAGCAGCTTGACGACAGGGTATGAGCAGTTCTTC.

V usage is TRBV6-5 and J usage is TRBJ1-1, with 7 bases identical to TRBD1. CDR3 size: 12 residues. Per germline, CDR1 MNHEY and CDR2 SVGAGI. V was clipped by 6 bases and J by 4 bases; unmatched bases: 2. The CDR3 DNA sequence: TGTGCCAGCAGGCGGGACAGCACTGAAGCTTTCTTT. It yields the protein CASRRDSTEAFF.

This clonotype was recorded a few times. The genes are TRBV6-1 and TRBJ1-6, with D hard to call. The CDR3 sequence is 16 residues long. Trimming took off 0 bases at V and 4 bases at J, with 10 bases between the two ends. Looked up from germline, CDR1 is MNHNS and CDR2 is SASEGT. The CDR3 sequence is CASSEAQNGYNSPLHF. The DNA for the CDR3 is TGTGCCAGCAGTGAAGCGCAGAACGGTTATAATTCACCCCTCCACTTT.

This clonotype was counted ten times or more. The chain combines TRBV5-1 with TRBJ1-2; 10 bases map to TRBD1. V lost 4 bases and J lost 6; bases outside the gene matches: 3. Germline CDR1 is SGHRS and CDR2 is YFSETQ. This CDR3 comprises 13 residues. This CDR3 is CASSVGTGDGYTF. DNA for the CDR3: TGCGCCAGCAGCGTGGGGACAGGGGATGGCTACACCTTC. Using reference TRBV5-1 and TRBJ1-2 for the parts outside the CDR3, the full variable domain is KAGVTQTPRYLIKTRGQQVTLSCSPISGHRSVSWYQQTPGQGLQFLFEYFSETQRNKGNFPGRFSGRQFSNSRSEMNVSTLELGDSALYLCASSVGTGDGYTFGSGTRLTVV.

This clonotype was picked up many times. The chain combines TRBV6-2 or TRBV6-3 with TRBJ1-1; D is uncertain. Germline lookup yields CDR1 MNHEY and CDR2 SVGEGT. This CDR3 has 13 residues. The V end lost 6 bases, the J end lost 0 bases, and 8 bases lay between the germline ends. The CDR3 spells CASRDNLNTEAFF. CDR3 nucleotides: TGTGCCAGCAGGGATAACTTGAACACTGAAGCTTTCTTT.

This clonotype showed up just a few times. The rearrangement uses TRBV14 and TRBJ1-2; D not resolved. This CDR3 has 14 residues. CDR1 and CDR2 (germline): SGHDN, FVKESK. The V gene lost 1 base and the J gene lost 4 bases, with 10 bases spanning the gap. The chain's CDR3 is CASSQVVGVYGYTF. CDR3 nucleotide sequence: TGTGCCAGCAGCCAAGTTGTTGGGGTCTATGGCTACACCTTC. The variable domain in full, completed from reference TRBV14 and TRBJ1-2, reads EAGVTQFPSHSVIEKGQTVTLRCDPISGHDNLYWYRRVMGKEIKFLLHFVKESKQDESGMPNNRFLAERTGGTYSTLKVQPAELEDSGVYFCASSQVVGVYGYTFGSGTRLTVV.

The sample holds many counts of this clonotype. The rearrangement joins TRBV6-4 to TRBJ2-1; 11 nucleotides agree with TRBD2. Trimming removed 2 bases from V and 3 bases from J; junction bases left unmatched: 3. Germline V lookup: CDR1 MRHNA, CDR2 SNTAGT. The CDR3 is made up of 16 amino acids. The CDR3 loop is CASSDGTSGFYNEQFF. The CDR3 coding sequence is TGTGCCAGCAGTGACGGGACTAGCGGCTTCTACAATGAGCAGTTCTTC.

There are many counts of this clonotype. A junction end diverges from the germline sequence, so it may reflect a read error. The chain uses TRBV5-4 and TRBJ2-3; TRBD2 aligns across 7 bases. Germline V CDR1 and CDR2: SGHNT, YYREEE (reference sequence). The CDR3 is 16 amino acids. The CDR3 reads CASSLRTGLSTNTQYF. CDR3 in DNA: TGTGCCAGCAGCTTGAGGACGGGACTAAGCACAAATACGCAGTATTTT.

This clonotype has ten or more counts. The chain links TRBV20-1 to TRBJ1-5, with D possibly being TRBD1 (5 bases). The CDR3 is 14 residues long. Germline values: CDR1 DFQATT, CDR2 SNEGSKA (reference sequence). Trimming cost V 2 bases and J 4 bases, with 12 bases left between them. For the CDR3, the DNA is TGCAGTGCTAGATCCCCCGGGGGAAATCAGCCCCAGCATTTT. Translation gives CSARSPGGNQPQHF.

The chain links TRBV29-1 to TRBJ2-3; D might be TRBD1 (5 bases). The germline V gene encodes CDR1 SQVTM and CDR2 ANQGSEA. V was clipped by 5 bases and J by 2 bases, with 14 bases between them. This CDR3 region has 14 residues. The CDR3 loop is CSVYTGGNTDTQYF. CDR3 DNA sequence: TGCAGCGTTTACACAGGCGGAAACACAGATACGCAGTATTTT.

The V call is TRBV20-1, the J call TRBJ2-3; 13 bases are a match to TRBD2. Per germline, CDR1 DFQATT and CDR2 SNEGSKA (reference sequence). V lost 6 bases, J lost 3 bases, and 12 bases stayed unmatched. This CDR3 has 17 amino acids. The CDR3 sequence: CSAATLGTSGVTDTQYF. Written as DNA, the CDR3 is TGCAGTGCAGCAACACTCGGGACTAGCGGGGTGACAGATACGCAGTATTTT.

This clonotype was detected ten times or more. The chain employs TRBV6-4 and TRBJ2-3, with TRBD1 matching 9 bases. Looked up from germline, CDR1 is MRHNA and CDR2 is SNTAGT. This CDR3 contains 15 residues. V was pared by 6 bases and J by 1 base, with 5 bases of the junction left unmatched. CDR3 nucleotide sequence: TGTGCCAGCAGCGCTCGGACAGGGGGCACAGATACGCAGTATTTT. Amino acid sequence: CASSARTGGTDTQYF.

This clonotype was observed at least ten times. This sequence joins TRBV7-9 and TRBJ2-7; unclear D gene. The V gene's germline CDR1 is SEHNR and CDR2 FQNEAQ (reference sequence). The CDR3 has 12 amino acids. Trimming removed 2 bases from V and 6 bases from J, with 8 bases in between. Here the CDR3 reads CASSLQAREQYF. In DNA form, the CDR3 reads TGTGCCAGCAGCTTACAGGCACGCGAGCAGTACTTC.

The sample holds a few counts of this clonotype. V gene TRBV7-8 combines with J gene TRBJ1-2, with 12 bases lining up with TRBD1. Looked up from germline, CDR1 is SGHVS and CDR2 is FQNEAQ. The CDR3 covers 17 residues. V gave up 3 bases and J gave up 4 bases; unmatched junction bases: 9. The CDR3 spells CASSFGDRGPHFYGYTF. CDR3 nucleotide sequence: TGTGCCAGCAGCTTCGGGGACAGGGGGCCCCATTTCTATGGCTACACCTTC.